This T cell receptor (beta chain) was obtained from a study of blood T cell repertoires in COVID-19. CDR3 size: 15 residues. V dropped 4 bases and J dropped 0 bases, with 12 bases sitting between them. The germline V gene encodes CDR1 GTSNPN and CDR2 SVGIG (reference sequence). Produced via immunoSEQ multiplex PCR; TCRdb's table is partial and in-frame only. Of roughly 27,000 clones in the sample, 90% were seen once. The rearrangement links TRBV30 to TRBJ2-2; D remains ambiguous. The sequencing sample was made of peripheral blood. The clonotype comes from a woman aged 55-75 years with active COVID-19. The CDR3 loop reads CAWMRPDSNTGELFF. Here the CDR3 DNA reads TGTGCCTGGATGAGGCCCGATTCGAACACCGGGGAGCTGTTTTTT. The full variable domain, rest sourced from reference TRBV30 and TRBJ2-2, is SQTIHQWPATLVQPVGSPLSLECTVEGTSNPNLYWYRQAAGRGLQLLFYSVGIGQISSEVPQNLSASRPQDRQFILSSKKLLLSDSGFYLCAWMRPDSNTGELFFGEGSRLTVL.